These 17 T cell receptor beta chains were all obtained from the same sample, sequenced in a study of cytomegalovirus exposure and HLA in healthy donors. PCR employed 60 Vbeta and 13 Jbeta primers. This table comes from immunoSEQ multiplex PCR, and its TCRdb copy is limited to in-frame clones, with some not included. This table has roughly 200,000 clones, 77% appearing once. Sequencing was done on a sample of PBMCs. Every receptor here comes from a woman aged 25 to 39 in good health and CMV-seropositive.

As DNA, the CDR3 is TGTGCCAGCAGCTTACAGGGGGCACAAGGAAACACCATATATTTT. Translating gives CASSLQGAQGNTIYF. The chain links TRBV11-3 to TRBJ1-3; 8 bases match TRBD1. CDR1 and CDR2 from the germline V gene are SGHNT and YENEEA. CDR3 length equals 15 residues. V lost 2 bases, J lost 4 bases, and 4 bases stayed unmatched.

The chain recombines TRBV11-2 with TRBJ2-7; 7 bases agree with TRBD2. The germline CDR1 and CDR2 sequences are SGHAT and FQNNGV. The CDR3 has 14 residues. Unmatched junction bases numbered 8, after V lost 6 bases and J lost 3 bases. The chain's CDR3 is CASRSGLGVYEQYF. CDR3 nucleotides: TGTGCCAGCAGAAGCGGACTAGGGGTCTACGAGCAGTACTTC. Based on the CDR3 plus reference TRBV11-2 and TRBJ2-7, the full variable domain is EAGVAQSPRYKIIEKRQSVAFWCNPISGHATLYWYQQILGQGPKLLIQFQNNGVVDDSQLPKDRFSAERLKGVDSTLKIQPAKLEDSAVYLCASRSGLGVYEQYFGPGTRLTVT.

The J gene is TRBJ2-1, the V gene TRBV2; 10 bases fit TRBD2. With V trimmed by 8 bases and J by 4 bases, 8 bases remained unmatched. The CDR3 consists of 15 residues. From germline, CDR1 is SNHLY and CDR2 FYNNEI. CDR3 protein: CASGETSGKYNEQFF. In DNA, the CDR3 is TGTGCCAGCGGCGAAACTAGCGGGAAGTACAATGAGCAGTTCTTC.

V is TRBV6-6 and J is TRBJ2-5, with 9 bases fitting TRBD1. The CDR3 spans 13 residues. Germline V lookup: CDR1 MNHNY, CDR2 SVGAGI (reference sequence). The trim removed 6 bases at V and 5 bases at J, leaving 4 bases unmatched. CDR3 sequence (DNA): TGTGCCAGCAGCGACAGGGGGTGGGAGACCCAGTACTTC. Translating it yields CASSDRGWETQYF.

The rearrangement joins TRBV19 to TRBJ1-5, with unresolved D. Germline CDR1 reads LNHDA; CDR2 reads SQIVND (reference sequence). The V end was cut by 5 bases, the J end by 1 base, with 9 bases between. There are 14 residues in the CDR3. CDR3 in DNA: TGTGCCAGTAGTGTCCCAGGAAGCAATCAGCCCCAGCATTTT. Its translation: CASSVPGSNQPQHF.

Here the CDR3 reads CASSVQPSRKQETQYF. The CDR3 bases are TGTGCCAGCAGTGTCCAACCTTCTAGGAAGCAAGAGACCCAGTACTTC. V gene TRBV2 combines with J gene TRBJ2-5; the D is unclear. Trimming removed 4 bases from V and 2 bases from J, with 17 bases in between. This CDR3 has 16 amino acids. CDR1 is SNHLY, CDR2 FYNNEI, per germline.

The V gene is TRBV7-9, the J gene TRBJ2-7; TRBD1 is a possible D gene (5 bases). In germline, CDR1 is SEHNR, CDR2 FQNEAQ (reference sequence). Trimming took off 3 bases at V and 4 bases at J, with 10 bases between the two ends. The CDR3 runs 13 residues. This CDR3 is CASSFGRAYEQYF. The CDR3, as DNA: TGTGCCAGCAGCTTCGGCAGGGCTTACGAGCAGTACTTC.

This clone was seen once. The V and J genes are TRBV6-1 and TRBJ1-4, with 10 bases fitting TRBD1. CDR3 length: 13 residues. CDR1 and CDR2 (germline): MNHNS, SASEGT. Unmatched junction bases numbered 3, after V lost 8 bases and J lost 6 bases. CDR3 nucleotides: TGTGCCAGCGACGGACAGGGGGATGAAAAACTGTTTTTT. Protein: CASDGQGDEKLFF.

CDR3: CASSQDRSVAKNIQYF. For the CDR3, the DNA is TGTGCCAGCAGCCAAGATCGCTCAGTAGCCAAAAACATTCAGTACTTC. This rearrangement joins TRBV4-2 to TRBJ2-4; D remains ambiguous. This CDR3 is 16 amino acids long. Looked up from germline, CDR1 is LGHNA and CDR2 is YNFKEQ. V dropped 0 bases and J dropped 0 bases, with 9 bases sitting between them.

This chain links TRBV30 with TRBJ1-5; tentative D call: TRBD1 (6 bases). The CDR3 totals 14 residues. Germline CDR1 is GTSNPN and CDR2 is SVGIG (reference sequence). The V and J ends lost 0 bases and 6 bases respectively, with 12 bases between them. Here the CDR3 reads CAWSVNRVSQPQHF. CDR3 DNA: TGTGCCTGGAGTGTAAACAGGGTGAGTCAGCCCCAGCATTTT.

The V call is TRBV5-1, the J call TRBJ1-3; D not certain. V shed 1 base and J shed 0 bases, with 8 bases lying between them. This CDR3 has 15 residues. Looked up from germline, CDR1 is SGHRS and CDR2 is YFSETQ. In DNA form, the CDR3 reads TGCGCCAGCAGCTTGATGGCCATCTCTGGAAACACCATATATTTT. Protein sequence: CASSLMAISGNTIYF.

The V gene is TRBV28, the J gene TRBJ1-2; 8 bases are shared with TRBD1. V lost 8 bases and J lost 4; bases outside the gene matches: 3. The CDR3 consists of 12 residues. From germline, CDR1 is MDHEN and CDR2 SYDVKM. The chain's CDR3 is CASLTGAYGYTF. In DNA form, the CDR3 reads TGTGCCAGCCTGACAGGGGCCTATGGCTACACCTTC.

The genes are TRBV2 and TRBJ2-7; D uncertain. From germline, CDR1 is SNHLY and CDR2 FYNNEI. The CDR3 has 13 amino acids. Trimming stripped 6 bases from V and 6 bases from J, with 15 bases between. CDR3 DNA sequence: TGTGCCAGCAGCGCTGACGCAGGTAGCGAGCAGTACTTC. It translates to CASSADAGSEQYF.

The chain couples TRBV7-2 to TRBJ2-3; 8 nucleotides match TRBD2. V lost 2 bases and J lost 6; bases outside the gene matches: 13. Germline V gene data show CDR1 as SGHTA and CDR2 as FQGNSA. The CDR3 is 17 residues long. CDR3 in amino acids: CASSLSGPERGYDTQYF. CDR3 nucleotide sequence: TGTGCCAGCAGCTTAAGTGGTCCTGAGCGGGGGTATGATACGCAGTATTTT.

The rearrangement joins TRBV30 to TRBJ1-6; TRBD1 aligns across 12 bases. The junction had 12 bases not matched to a gene; V was cut back by 3 bases and J by 12 bases. The CDR3 runs 16 residues. Germline V lookup: CDR1 GTSNPN, CDR2 SVGIG (reference sequence). CDR3 residues: CAWSLGGQGASVPLHF. Here the CDR3 DNA reads TGTGCCTGGAGCCTGGGGGGACAGGGGGCGTCCGTACCCCTCCACTTT. The full variable domain, its missing parts supplied by reference TRBV30 and TRBJ1-6, is SQTIHQWPATLVQPVGSPLSLECTVEGTSNPNLYWYRQAAGRGLQLLFYSVGIGQISSEVPQNLSASRPQDRQFILSSKKLLLSDSGFYLCAWSLGGQGASVPLHFGNGTRLTVT.

This clone was picked up a small number of times. This chain links TRBV19 with TRBJ1-1; D is undetermined. The CDR3 consists of 13 residues. CDR1 is LNHDA, CDR2 SQIVND, per germline (reference sequence). The V end was cut by 4 bases, the J end by 1 base, with 7 bases between. The CDR3 nucleotides read TGTGCCAGTAGTAATCGGGGGAACACTGAAGCTTTCTTT. It yields the protein CASSNRGNTEAFF.

The V and J genes are TRBV10-3 and TRBJ2-3; 10 nucleotides agree with TRBD2. This CDR3 is built from 16 residues. The V segment lost 4 bases and the J segment 4 bases; nucleotides outside the gene matches: 8. Germline values: CDR1 ENHRY, CDR2 SYGVKD. CDR3 DNA sequence: TGTGCCATCAGTGTACTGAGCGGGGGGGCGGCAGATACGCAGTATTTT. This codes for CAISVLSGGAADTQYF.